The T cell receptor beta chain under discussion was sequenced for a study of blood T cell repertoires in COVID-19. The data were produced by immunoSEQ multiplex PCR, yet TCRdb's version contains in-frame clones alone and is incomplete. The data hold 240,000 or so clones, with 86% observed a single time. The cohort comprised adults aged about 18 to 90 years residing in approximately 22 US areas. V was shortened by 2 bases and J by 3 bases, with 8 bases between the two germline ends. The CDR3 sequence is 14 residues long. Germline V gene sequence: CDR1 LGHDT, CDR2 YNNKEL (reference sequence). The sample consisted of PBMCs or T cells enriched from blood (not recorded which). V is TRBV3-1 (or the pseudogene TRBV3-2) and J is TRBJ1-5; D gene uncertain. This clonotype was sampled from a woman aged 50 to 65 who had recovered from COVID-19. CDR3 loop: CASSQSETNQPQHF. The DNA for the CDR3 is TGTGCCAGCAGCCAATCGGAGACCAATCAGCCCCAGCATTTT.